The T cell receptor beta chain described here comes from a study of T cell changes during pregnancy in multiple sclerosis. This clone rates as medium-sized. The germline V gene encodes CDR1 GTSNPN and CDR2 SVGIG (reference sequence). The CDR3 has 13 residues. The V and J ends lost 2 bases and 5 bases, in that order; junction bases with no gene match: 5. Here immunoSEQ multiplex PCR was the method, and the copy in TCRdb shows in-frame clones only, minus some. The sample comprises roughly 15,000 clones, about 86% of which are singletons, and roughly a fifth rests with the top ten. This receptor was identified in a female donor with multiple sclerosis, enrolled in a pregnancy study. The source was CD8+ T cells from peripheral blood mononuclear cells, collected in the first trimester of pregnancy. V and J are TRBV30 and TRBJ2-5, with TRBD1 identical over 7 bases. CDR3 region: CAWSPTGLETQYF. The CDR3 nucleotides are TGTGCCTGGAGTCCGACAGGGTTGGAGACCCAGTACTTC.